These 5 T cell receptor beta chains were all obtained from the same sample, sequenced in a study of cytomegalovirus exposure and HLA in healthy donors. 60 Vbeta and 13 Jbeta primers were used in PCR. Assay: immunoSEQ multiplex PCR; the TCRdb copy retains only in-frame clones and omits some. This sample's table reports 55,000 to 75,000 clones. The sample was PBMCs. Receptors were obtained from a male donor in good health and CMV-seronegative.

V and J are TRBV28 and TRBJ2-5; D possibly corresponds to TRBD1 (5 bases). TRBJ2-7 explains the end of the DNA better; the J call may be wrong. CDR1 is MDHEN and CDR2 is SYDVKM in the germline V gene. The length of the CDR3 is 11 residues. CDR3 coding DNA: TGTGCCAGAAGCCAGGGTGACGAGCAGTACTTC. Translating gives CARSQGDEQYF.

The DNA for the CDR3 is TGCAGCGTTGTCTTCCCGGGTACAGATACGCAGTATTTT. Amino acid sequence: CSVVFPGTDTQYF. This chain uses TRBV29-1 with TRBJ2-3, with D hard to call. Trimming removed 4 bases from V and 3 bases from J, with 11 bases in between. Germline CDR1 and CDR2: SQVTM and ANQGSEA. CDR3 length: 13 residues.

This chain uses TRBV7-2 with TRBJ2-7, with D perhaps TRBD2 (6 bases). Germline V gene lookup returns CDR1 SGHTA and CDR2 FQGNSA. Trimming pared 6 bases from V and 5 bases from J, leaving 14 bases between. The CDR3 is 13 residues long. The CDR3 sequence: CASSSRAGNEQYF. CDR3 in DNA: TGTGCCAGCAGTTCTAGGGCGGGGAACGAGCAGTACTTC.

The genes are TRBV6-6 and TRBJ2-7; 10 nucleotides match TRBD1. This CDR3 region has 14 residues. The germline V gene encodes CDR1 MNHNY and CDR2 SVGAGI (reference sequence). Trimming cost V 5 bases and J 3 bases; bases outside gene matches: 4. CDR3 loop: CASSKGQGNYEQYF. Here the CDR3 DNA reads TGTGCCAGCAGTAAGGGACAGGGGAACTACGAGCAGTACTTC.

About this clone: Other DNA sequences in this specimen translate into the identical CDR3. The genes are TRBV18 and TRBJ2-4; 7 nucleotides agree with TRBD1. The CDR3 has 15 residues. The germline V gene encodes CDR1 KGHSH and CDR2 LQKENI. V lost 4 bases and J lost 5; bases outside the gene matches: 8. As DNA, the CDR3 is TGTGCCAGCTCACTATCGCCGGGACAGCAAAACATTCAGTACTTC. Its translation: CASSLSPGQQNIQYF.